This T cell receptor (beta chain) is drawn from a study of T cell repertoires in cytomegalovirus infection. This clonotype was picked up many times. Its antigen is undetermined. This CDR3 spans 17 amino acids. With 5 bases clipped from V and 0 bases from J, the junction kept 9 bases outside the gene matches. Germline V gives CDR1 SGHTA, CDR2 FQGTGA. TCRdb processed the reads anew with MiXCR; each CDR3 protein has one entry. The table records fewer than 550,000 distinct CDR3 sequences, approximately 15% of them present only once. Study-wide results and caveats: HLA-C-restricted CMV-specific TCR beta clonotypes were dominant in the ex vivo response.

The chain links TRBV7-3 to TRBJ2-2; TRBD1 agrees at 7 bases. The sequencing sample was made of CD8+ T cells from PBMCs. This receptor was taken from a human donor in good health (CMV status not recorded). Some clones in this sample may be carry-over from other donors' samples. This CDR3 is CASSPRTGLSNTGELFF. For the CDR3, the DNA is TGTGCCAGCAGCCCACGGACAGGATTGTCGAACACCGGGGAGCTGTTTTTT.